This TCR beta chain was captured by sequencing in a study of identical twins. MiXCR, run by TCRdb on the 5' RACE reads, gives a single entry per CDR3 protein. This table has about 1.7 million distinct CDR3 sequences, about 32% appearing once. The V gene lost 4 bases and the J gene lost 8 bases, with 11 bases spanning the gap. The CDR3 consists of 12 residues. The germline gives CDR1 SGDLS, CDR2 YYNGEE. This clonotype was recorded at least ten times. The chain employs TRBV9 and TRBJ2-3; D is ambiguous. The sequence was collected from a newborn girl in good health. The sequencing input was cord blood. The CDR3 DNA follows: TGTGCCAGCAGCCCGGTCCGAGGTACGCAGTATTTT. It translates to CASSPVRGTQYF.